This is a list of T cell receptor beta chains from one sample in a study of T cell responses to AZD1222 COVID-19 vaccine. The protocol was immunoSEQ multiplex PCR, while the TCRdb copy is restricted to in-frame clones and leaves out a portion. This sample has about 140,000 clones, with roughly 90% found just once. The starting material was peripheral blood, obtained 28 days after the second dose of the MenACWY control vaccine. The origin of the receptors is an adult who received the MenACWY meningococcal vaccine as a control. The CDR3 runs from the conserved cysteine through the conserved F or W. The D gene is left open where the match is weak. Some rows mark clone size as missing; the rest say once, few, many or name a class of expanded clone.

cdr3_aa d_call cdr3_length j_call v_call clone_size
CASSLQPPGMNTEAFF - 16 TRBJ1-1 TRBV18 -
CASSQPGQGSPLHF - 14 TRBJ1-6 TRBV3-1/TRBV3-2 -
CASSINRVRGETQYF - 15 TRBJ2-5 TRBV7-2 -
CASSLVVGANEKLFF - 15 TRBJ1-4 TRBV5-1 -
CASSSGRYSVEGIQYF - 16 TRBJ2-4 TRBV5-4 -
CASSSGRGDEKLFF - 14 TRBJ1-4 TRBV7-9 -
CASRLDRGPGTGELFF TRBD1 16 TRBJ2-2 TRBV7-9 few
CASSQTYQGLNEQYF - 15 TRBJ2-7 TRBV4-1 -
CASSSGRSYGYTF - 13 TRBJ1-2 TRBV6-2/TRBV6-3 -
CAIRSTGKTGELFF TRBD1 14 TRBJ2-2 TRBV10-3 -
CASSLPPGQPNEKLFF - 16 TRBJ1-4 TRBV16 once
CASSYPGQEPDTQYF TRBD1 15 TRBJ2-3 TRBV7-9 few
CASHETGTGGLNQPQHF TRBD1 17 TRBJ1-5 TRBV28 -
CASSSGGSTEAFF TRBD1 13 TRBJ1-1 TRBV9 -
CASGLVGQGWRQPQHF - 16 TRBJ1-5 TRBV12-5 -
CASSQGTGGDTEAFF TRBD1 15 TRBJ1-1 TRBV18 -
CASLLTGDTEAFF TRBD1 13 TRBJ1-1 TRBV18 -
CASSLRGERGYEQYF - 15 TRBJ2-7 TRBV7-9 -
CASSSTIGDNQPQHF - 15 TRBJ1-5 TRBV9 -
CASSPRGLAGVSYEQYF TRBD2 17 TRBJ2-7 TRBV18 few